This entry lists 3 T cell receptor beta chains sequenced from one sample in a study of CD8 T cells in ankylosing spondylitis. General study results and limits: About 8 highly homologous variants made up a TCR beta motif, and this motif appeared characteristic of ankylosing spondylitis blood.

These receptors have no identified antigens. One entry per CDR3 protein, called by TCRdb with MiXCR from the 5' RACE reads. The sample consists of 390,000 or so distinct CDR3 sequences, around 24% of them appearing once. The source material was blood, either unsorted or a sorted T cell fraction (not recorded which). Source of these receptors: a male donor with ankylosing spondylitis.

This clonotype has just a few counts. The rearrangement links TRBV5-1 to TRBJ2-2; D could derive from TRBD1 or TRBD2 (5 bases each). V lost 5 bases and J lost 0, with 14 bases in between. The germline V gene has CDR1 SGHRS and CDR2 YFSETQ. This CDR3 has 16 amino acids. In nucleotides, the CDR3 is TGCGCCAGCAGATTCGCCGGGACGGCGAACACCGGGGAGCTGTTTTTT. Amino acids: CASRFAGTANTGELFF.

This sequence joins TRBV9 and TRBJ2-1; D remains ambiguous. V was trimmed by 0 bases and J by 6 bases, leaving 10 bases between them. Germline values: CDR1 SGDLS, CDR2 YYNGEE. The CDR3 has 14 residues. The CDR3 sequence is CASSVGVVGNEQFF. The CDR3 nucleotides read TGTGCCAGCAGCGTAGGGGTAGTTGGCAATGAGCAGTTCTTC.

V gene TRBV29-1 combines with J gene TRBJ1-4; no firm D call. V was trimmed by 7 bases and J by 8 bases, leaving 14 bases between them. Germline CDR1 SQVTM, CDR2 ANQGSEA. The CDR3 is 12 residues long. Here the CDR3 DNA reads TGCAGCGCGGGTCGGGGAGGGGAAAAACTGTTTTTT. Encoded protein: CSAGRGGEKLFF.